The T cell receptor (beta chain) described here comes from a study of lymphopenia after photon versus proton radiotherapy. Points from the study as a whole: Under photons, naive T cells and diversity fell while effector/memory populations rose. Post-nadir TCR diversity decline inversely tracked overall survival among those who died. Oligoclonal CD8+ Temra expansion after nadir drove photon patients' diversity drop.

The repertoire was sequenced with immunoSEQ multiplex PCR; TCRdb's copy has only in-frame clones and lacks some. The sample shows about 53,000 clones, more than 70% of them seen only once. A word on this clone: Its cognate antigen is unknown.

V was clipped by 7 bases and J by 0 bases, with 14 bases between them. The CDR3 spans 15 residues. Germline loops: CDR1 LNHDA, CDR2 SQIVND (reference sequence). The source was peripheral blood, collected from a patient treated with photon-based radiotherapy. This rearrangement joins TRBV19 to TRBJ2-3; the D gene is possibly TRBD2 (5 bases). This receptor was obtained from a man in his fifties with gastric cancer. This CDR3 reads CASTAGRPSTDTQYF. Here the CDR3 DNA reads TGTGCCAGTACCGCGGGCCGACCTAGCACAGATACGCAGTATTTT.